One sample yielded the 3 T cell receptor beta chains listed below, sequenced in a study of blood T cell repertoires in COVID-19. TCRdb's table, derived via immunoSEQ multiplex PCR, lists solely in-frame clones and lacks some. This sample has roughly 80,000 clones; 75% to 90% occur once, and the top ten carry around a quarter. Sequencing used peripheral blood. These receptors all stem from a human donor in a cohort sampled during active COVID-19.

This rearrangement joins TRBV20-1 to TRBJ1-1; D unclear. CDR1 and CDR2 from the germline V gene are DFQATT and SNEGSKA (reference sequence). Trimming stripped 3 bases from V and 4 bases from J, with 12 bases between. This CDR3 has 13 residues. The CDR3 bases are TGCAGTGCTAGTCCCGGGGAGGGCACTGAAGCTTTCTTT. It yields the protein CSASPGEGTEAFF.

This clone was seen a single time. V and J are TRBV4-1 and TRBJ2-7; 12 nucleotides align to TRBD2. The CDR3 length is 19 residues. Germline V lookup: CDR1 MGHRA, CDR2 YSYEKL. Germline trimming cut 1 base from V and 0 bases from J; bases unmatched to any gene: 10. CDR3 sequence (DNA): TGCGCCAGCAGCCAAGCCCATGGACTAGCGGGATATAGCTCCTACGAGCAGTACTTC. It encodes CASSQAHGLAGYSSYEQYF.

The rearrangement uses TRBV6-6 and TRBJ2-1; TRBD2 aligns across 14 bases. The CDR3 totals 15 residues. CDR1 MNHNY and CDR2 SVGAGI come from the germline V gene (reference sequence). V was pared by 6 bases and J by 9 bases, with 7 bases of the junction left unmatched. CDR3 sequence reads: CASRTTSGGAGEQFF. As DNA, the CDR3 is TGTGCCAGCAGGACGACTAGCGGGGGGGCCGGTGAGCAGTTCTTC.